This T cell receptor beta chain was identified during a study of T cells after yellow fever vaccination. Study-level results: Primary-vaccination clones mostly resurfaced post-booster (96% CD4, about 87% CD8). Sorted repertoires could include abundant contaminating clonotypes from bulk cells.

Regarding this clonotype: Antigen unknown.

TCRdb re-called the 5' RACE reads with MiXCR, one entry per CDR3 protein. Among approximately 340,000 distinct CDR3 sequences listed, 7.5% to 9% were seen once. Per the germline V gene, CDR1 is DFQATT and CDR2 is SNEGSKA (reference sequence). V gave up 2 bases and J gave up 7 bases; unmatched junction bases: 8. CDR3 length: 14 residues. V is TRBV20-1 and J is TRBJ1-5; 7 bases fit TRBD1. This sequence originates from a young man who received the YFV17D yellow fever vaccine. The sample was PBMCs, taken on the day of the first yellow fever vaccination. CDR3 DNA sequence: TGCAGTGCTAGAAAGGGGGCTGCGGAGCAGCCCCAGCATTTT. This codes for CSARKGAAEQPQHF.